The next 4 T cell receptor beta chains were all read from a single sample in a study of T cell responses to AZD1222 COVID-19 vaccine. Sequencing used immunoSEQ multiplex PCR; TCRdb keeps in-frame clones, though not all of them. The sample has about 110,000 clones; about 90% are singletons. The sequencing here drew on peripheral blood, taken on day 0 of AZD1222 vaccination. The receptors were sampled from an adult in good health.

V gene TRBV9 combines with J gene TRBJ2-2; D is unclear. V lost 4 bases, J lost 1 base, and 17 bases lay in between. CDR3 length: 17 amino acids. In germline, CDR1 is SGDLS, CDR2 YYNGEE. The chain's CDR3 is CASSIQRAKENTGELFF. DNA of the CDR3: TGTGCCAGCAGCATTCAACGGGCCAAAGAGAACACCGGGGAGCTGTTTTTT.

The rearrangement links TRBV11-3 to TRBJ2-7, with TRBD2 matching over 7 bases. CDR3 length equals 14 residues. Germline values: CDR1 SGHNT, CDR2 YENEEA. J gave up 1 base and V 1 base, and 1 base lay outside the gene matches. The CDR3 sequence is CASSLAGGSYEQYF. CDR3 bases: TGTGCCAGCAGCTTAGCGGGAGGTTCCTACGAGCAGTACTTC. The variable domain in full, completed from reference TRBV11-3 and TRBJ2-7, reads EAGVVQSPRYKIIEKKQPVAFWCNPISGHNTLYWYLQNLGQGPELLIRYENEEAVDDSQLPKDRFSAERLKGVDSTLKIQPAELGDSAVYLCASSLAGGSYEQYFGPGTRLTVT.

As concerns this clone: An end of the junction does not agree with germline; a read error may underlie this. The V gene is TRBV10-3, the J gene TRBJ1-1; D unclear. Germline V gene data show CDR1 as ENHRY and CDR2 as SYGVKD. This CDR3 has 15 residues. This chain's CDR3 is CAISERVRRNAEAFF. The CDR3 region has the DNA TGTGCCATCAGTGAGAGGGTCCGCAGGAACGCTGAAGCTTTCTTT.

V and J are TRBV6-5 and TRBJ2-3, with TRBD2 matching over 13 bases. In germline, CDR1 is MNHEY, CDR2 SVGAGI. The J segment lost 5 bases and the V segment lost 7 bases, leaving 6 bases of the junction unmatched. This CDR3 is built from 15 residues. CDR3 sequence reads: CASIRTSGSRDTQYF. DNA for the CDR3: TGTGCCAGCATCCGGACTAGCGGGAGTAGAGATACGCAGTATTTT.